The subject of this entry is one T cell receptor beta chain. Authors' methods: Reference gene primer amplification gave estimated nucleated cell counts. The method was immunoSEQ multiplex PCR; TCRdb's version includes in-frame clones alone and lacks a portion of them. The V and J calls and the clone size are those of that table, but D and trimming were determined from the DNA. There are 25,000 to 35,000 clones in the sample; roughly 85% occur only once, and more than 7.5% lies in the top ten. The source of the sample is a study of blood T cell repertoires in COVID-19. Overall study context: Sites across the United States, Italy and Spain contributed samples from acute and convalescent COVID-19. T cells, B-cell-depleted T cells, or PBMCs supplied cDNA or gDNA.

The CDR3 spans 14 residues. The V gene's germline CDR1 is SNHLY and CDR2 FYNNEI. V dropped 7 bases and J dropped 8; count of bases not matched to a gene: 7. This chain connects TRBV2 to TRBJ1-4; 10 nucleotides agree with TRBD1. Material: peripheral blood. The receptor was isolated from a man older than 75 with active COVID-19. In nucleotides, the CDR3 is TGTGCCAGCACTCGGACAGGGGGTCTGGAAAAACTGTTTTTT. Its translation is CASTRTGGLEKLFF.